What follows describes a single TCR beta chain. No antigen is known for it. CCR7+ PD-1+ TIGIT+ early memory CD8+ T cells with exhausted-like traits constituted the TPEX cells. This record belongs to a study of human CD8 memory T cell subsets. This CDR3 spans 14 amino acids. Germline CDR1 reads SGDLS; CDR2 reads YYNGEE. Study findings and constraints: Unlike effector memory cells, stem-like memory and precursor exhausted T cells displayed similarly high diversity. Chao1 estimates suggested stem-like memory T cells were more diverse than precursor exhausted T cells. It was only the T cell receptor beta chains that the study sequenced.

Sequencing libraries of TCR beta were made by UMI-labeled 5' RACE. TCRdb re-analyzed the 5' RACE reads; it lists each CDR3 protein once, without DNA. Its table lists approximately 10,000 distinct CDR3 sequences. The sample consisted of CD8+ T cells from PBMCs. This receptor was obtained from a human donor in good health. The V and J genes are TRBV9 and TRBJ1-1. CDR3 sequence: CASSLTDVGSEAFF.